This record covers a single T cell receptor beta chain. Trimming removed 5 bases at V and 3 bases at J, with 16 bases between. The CDR3 is 15 residues long. Germline V CDR1 and CDR2: WNHNN, SYGVQD (reference sequence). The sample is drawn from a study of blood T cell repertoires in COVID-19. Profiling relied on immunoSEQ multiplex PCR, and the TCRdb table lists in-frame clones only, not all of them. The data hold roughly 460,000 clones, with 85% to 90% observed a single time. This receptor was obtained from a man between 18 and 35 years old with COVID-19, enrolled during active disease. V gene TRBV10-1 combines with J gene TRBJ1-1; D call uncertain. The sequencing sample was made of peripheral blood. Written as DNA, the CDR3 is TGCGCCAGCAGTTTTACCGGCCTGGAGGACACTGAAGCTTTCTTT. Translated, it gives CASSFTGLEDTEAFF.